Listed here are 3 T cell receptor beta chains from one sample, sequenced in a study of T and B cells in COVID-19 patients (TCRdb year 2020). These reads were obtained on an Illumina MiSeq. Multiplex PCR with BIOMED2 TRB-A/B primer pools was used to amplify the TRB rearrangements. TCRdb reprocessing: public reads trimmed at Q25 with fastp, clones called with MiXCR, in-frame beta chains kept. Rows with a matching CDR3 protein are joined into one entry that keeps the most common DNA and genes. This sample lists 20,000 to 30,000 distinct CDR3 sequences; less than 35% were detected once. 1.7% of the sample belongs to the ten largest clones. TRB repertoires were amplified using roughly 220-550 ng of genomic DNA isolated from blood. Material for sequencing was blood. Every receptor here comes from a human donor who had recovered from COVID-19.

V is TRBV12-3 or TRBV12-4 and J is TRBJ2-3, with D possibly matching TRBD2 (6 bases). The CDR3 consists of 15 residues. V was cut by 6 bases and J by 4 bases, with 17 bases left in between. For the CDR3, the DNA is TGTGCCAGCAGCCGAGAGCTCGGAGGGCCAGATACGCAGTATTTT. Its protein is CASSRELGGPDTQYF.

This clonotype was observed a few times. This chain uses TRBV13 with TRBJ1-1; D is uncertain. Germline CDR1 PRHDT, CDR2 FYEKMQ (reference sequence). There are 13 residues in the CDR3. Trimming shortened V by 3 bases and J by 3 bases, and 8 bases separated the two germline ends. The DNA for the CDR3 is TGTGCCAGCAGCTTCTCACCAGACACTGAAGCTTTCTTT. This sequence encodes CASSFSPDTEAFF. Full variable domain (rest looked up from reference TRBV13 and TRBJ1-1): AAGVIQSPRHLIKEKRETATLKCYPIPRHDTVYWYQQGPGQDPQFLISFYEKMQSDKGSIPDRFSAQQFSDYHSELNMSSLELGDSALYFCASSFSPDTEAFFGQGTRLTVV.

The chain is built from TRBV7-2 and TRBJ2-1; tentatively, D is TRBD2 (6 bases). The CDR3 consists of 15 residues. The V end was cut by 1 base, the J end by 1 base, with 8 bases between. Germline V gene data show CDR1 as SGHTA and CDR2 as FQGNSA. The CDR3 coding sequence is TGTGCCAGCAGCTTAGTTGCGGGGTCCTACAATGAGCAGTTCTTC. Its protein product is CASSLVAGSYNEQFF.